This T cell receptor beta chain was identified in a study of shared T cell receptors in the human thymus listed by TCRdb under 2021. Regarding the research as a whole: The study examined how the human thymus generates shared, self-reactive T-cell receptor alpha chains.

Note on this clone: Its antigen is unknown. Nothing much larger sits one base from this clone, and base qualities are not available.

The germline V gene (reference sequence) supplies CDR1 GTSNPN and CDR2 SVGIG. The CDR3 runs 14 residues from the cysteine to the phenylalanine. Left in the record is the CDR3 DNA by itself, 42 bases read in frame from the first base. Receptor amplification or capture employed the immunoSEQ multiplex PCR assay. TCRdb stores this immuneACCESS table with in-frame sequences only. Part of the clones is absent; in the studies checked, under half of the shortfall reflects unresolved V genes, and no reason is known for the rest. The sample data list hundreds of thousands of clones, and approximately 89% of these were observed just once. Clones ranked in the top ten supply roughly 0.0089% of the sample. The same data also went into a second study, on human thymus T cells. According to the second study: Donors were immunologically healthy infants undergoing open corrective cardiac surgery for congenital heart defects in Finland. Thymus tissue was collected as surgical resects that were removed during corrective cardiac surgery. V and J gene segment usage appeared biased in both thymic and peripheral blood repertoires. According to the related research, thymic TCR repertoires were highly overlapping among unrelated individuals. The study used about eight infant thymus samples plus four related peripheral blood samples to characterize TCR alpha and beta repertoires. The infant donors were 7 to 244 days old, and the cohort included five to seven males and two females. Thymocytes were mechanically released from the tissue and were stored as pellets of roughly 9-31 million cells at -70 degrees C. Genomic DNA was extracted from frozen cell pellets with a QIAsymphony instrument. Using the immunoSEQ multiplex PCR assay, the TCRB and TCRAD loci were amplified from a standardized quantity of quality-controlled genomic DNA. The amplicons covered the V(D)J region and were long enough to include the CDR3 and to identify the V and J genes. The amplicons were sequenced on an Illumina platform via the commercial immunoSEQ service. Corrections for primer bias and sequencing errors followed previously described methods, while TCRAD and TCRB definitions were based on the IMGT database. Repertoires were analysed with immunoSEQ Analyzer 3.0 and VDJTools, covering basic statistics, V/J segment usage, diversity estimates, rarefaction and pairwise overlap. Chao1, ChaoE, Efron-Thisted, Shannon and inverse Simpson indices were used to estimate diversity, which was also estimated on datasets down-sampled to the smallest sample. Repertoire overlap was assessed by strict matching of CDR3 nucleotide sequence, V gene and J gene, and clustering was done by Jaccard-based multidimensional scaling. On average, thymus samples yielded around 800,000 unique TCRB clonotypes, whereas blood samples yielded around 88,000.

The receptor's source is a boy younger than two with a congenital heart defect. Donor details come from another sample of the same person, matched by shared clones. The sequenced sample was thymocytes. Recombination linked TRBV30 to TRBJ2-5; 5 matching bases give a weak D call of TRBD2. The DNA end favors TRBJ2-7, so the J call may be wrong. The CDR3 reads as follows: CAWSSPKRFYEQYF. The DNA sequence is as follows: TGTGCCTGGAGTTCCCCGAAGCGGTTCTACGAGCAGTACTTC.